A single sample is the source of the 20 T cell receptor delta chains below, sequenced in a study of γδ T cells in repeated Plasmodium falciparum infection. TCRdb redid the clone calls on the multiplex PCR reads with CATT. The sample consists of over 55,000 delta-chain clones, over 1.5% of them appearing once. Bulk repertoires came from Vgamma9/Vdelta2+ or Vdelta2-negative gammadelta T cells flow-sorted from PBMC. Sequencing was done on a sample of gamma-delta T cells from blood. The receptors were gathered from a pool of human donors (malaria-infected and uninfected, not separated).

For this clone: For this DNA, TCRdb reports the protein of a much larger clone, which diverges at residue 16, most likely from a read error; the protein presented here is translated directly from the DNA. The same CDR3 can be traced to other DNA sequences in this sample. CDR3 region: CALGAPFSYLHWGATGKLIF. DNA of the CDR3: TGTGCTCTTGGGGCTCCATTTTCCTACTTACACTGGGGGGCCACGGGTAAACTCATCTTT. The chain couples TRDV1 to TRDJ1; TRDD3 is a possible D gene (8 bases). V lost 4 bases and J 7 bases, leaving 34 bases between the germline ends. Germline lookup yields CDR1 TSWWSYY and CDR2 QGS. The CDR3 is made up of 20 amino acids.

This clone was seen a handful of times. TCRdb lists the protein of a much larger clone for this DNA, which differs at residue 16, so this is likely a read error; the protein given here is translated from the DNA itself. The V call is TRDV2, the J call TRDJ3; TRDD3 matches 13 bases. Germline V gives CDR1 GEAIGNYY, CDR2 EKD. CDR3 length: 18 residues. The CDR3: CACDLLGDTHWDTRQTFF. The CDR3 bases are TGTGCCTGTGACCTACTGGGGGATACGCATTGGGACACCCGACAGACGTTTTTC.

With regard to this clone: This is likely an artifact of a read error, given a far larger clone one base away. This sample also contains other DNA sequences that code for the same CDR3. This chain connects TRDV1 to TRDJ1; D might be TRDD3 (5 bases). The J gene, absent from TCRdb, was called here by matching the DNA to germline. V lost 3 bases to trimming and J lost 7 bases, with 30 bases between them. The CDR3 loop spans 19 amino acids. Germline CDR1 is TSWWSYY and CDR2 is QGS. The CDR3 is CALGDGVIRGAYTQAKLIF. The CDR3 bases are TGTGCTCTTGGGGATGGAGTCATACGGGGGGCCTATACACAAGCTAAACTCATCTTT.

This clone appeared many times. A far larger clone differs by one base, so this is likely a read error. The same CDR3 can be traced to other DNA sequences in this sample. The gene calls are TRDV2 and TRDJ1; tentative D call: TRDD3 (5 bases). V lost 0 bases, J lost 0 bases, and 13 bases lay in between. From germline, CDR1 is GEAIGNYY and CDR2 EKD. The CDR3 length is 16 residues. The CDR3 DNA reads TGTGCCTGTGACACCGCGGGGGTAATCAACACCGATAAACTCATCTTT. Translation: CACDTAGVINTDKLIF.

This clone was counted ten times or more. The same CDR3 also results from other DNA sequences found in this sample. The rearrangement joins TRDV1 to TRDJ1; D is unresolved. The ends were cut back, 2 bases at V and 10 bases at J, with 14 bases in the middle. The CDR3 extends over 13 amino acids. CDR1 and CDR2 (germline): TSWWSYY, QGS. The CDR3 nucleotides are TGTGCTCTTGGGGAAATAGGGACGGACGGACTCATCTTT. It is translated as CALGEIGTDGLIF.

This clone was detected only a few times. TCRdb attributes to this sequence the protein of a much larger clone, which differs from the DNA translation at residue 20; a read error is likely, and the protein displayed is translated from the DNA. The chain combines TRDV1 with TRDJ1, with TRDD3 as a possible D gene (5 bases). The CDR3 runs 22 residues. CDR1 and CDR2 from the germline V gene are TSWWSYY and QGS. CDR3 coding DNA: TGTGCTCTTGGGCAAAGCTTACTACTCATGAGCCACCTATACTGGAAAACCTATAAACCCATCTTT. The encoded protein is CALGQSLLLMSHLYWKTYKPIF.

This clone was counted between two and nine times. TCRdb has a much larger clone's protein, which differs at residue 9 from the translation of this DNA, likely because of a read error; what is shown is the protein translated from the DNA. This rearrangement joins TRDV1 to TRDJ1; no clear D gene. Germline assignment: CDR1 TSWWSYY and CDR2 QGS. Trimming removed 6 bases at V and 0 bases at J, with 26 bases between. This CDR3 region has 19 residues. Here the CDR3 DNA reads TGTGCTCTTGGTCGTCCCCTTGTCAGGACCAAACCTTACACCGATAAACTCATCTTT. This translates into CALGRPLVRTKPYTDKLIF.

There are many counts of this clone. The chain couples TRDV1 to TRDJ1, with D hard to call. TCRdb lists no J gene, so it was determined here by aligning the DNA to germline. Trimming shortened V by 3 bases and J by 0 bases, and 8 bases separated the two germline ends. Germline V gives CDR1 TSWWSYY, CDR2 QGS. This CDR3 comprises 14 residues. In DNA form, the CDR3 reads TGTGCTCTTGGGGATCGAACAAACACCGATAAACTCATCTTT. Translated, it gives CALGDRTNTDKLIF.

This clone was counted only a few times. The protein that TCRdb holds for this DNA derives from a much larger clone and differs from the translated DNA at residue 10, which likely indicates a read error; the protein shown here is translated from the DNA. CDR3 in DNA: TGTGCTCTTGGGGAACGGGGCCACAAATTCATCTTT. Its protein product is CALGERGHKFIF. The J gene is TRDJ1, the V gene TRDV1; D gene unclear. Deletions cut 1 base from V and 12 bases from J, with 12 bases between. The CDR3 consists of 12 residues. Germline V lookup: CDR1 TSWWSYY, CDR2 QGS.

This clone was seen many times. A read error likely explains this, since a far larger clone differs by one base. Other nucleotide sequences from this sample produce the same CDR3. The V and J genes are TRDV1 and TRDJ1; tentatively, D is TRDD3 (5 bases). Per the germline V gene, CDR1 is TSWWSYY and CDR2 is QGS. The CDR3 contains 21 residues. This CDR3 is CALGELAVAGSSRWYTDKLIF. For the CDR3, the DNA is TGCGCTCTTGGGGAACTGGCGGTGGCGGGATCCTCAAGGTGGTACACCGATAAACTCATCTTT.

This clone was seen many times. This likely came from a read error, as a far larger clone is one base away. The same CDR3 can be traced to other DNA sequences in this sample. CDR3 sequence (DNA): TGTGCCCTTGGGGATGGTTATAGACAGGGATACGGTTTTTATTTGACCGATAAACTCATCTTT. This sequence encodes CALGDGYRQGYGFYLTDKLIF. The chain uses TRDV1 and TRDJ1, with 8 nucleotides matching TRDD3. The CDR3 is 21 amino acids. Per germline, CDR1 TSWWSYY and CDR2 QGS.

This clone was seen many times. The mismatch at residue 3 between this DNA's translation and the TCRdb protein of a much larger clone likely reflects a read error; the protein shown is translated from the DNA. The V call is TRDV1, the J call TRDJ1; 13 nucleotides align to TRDD3. As TCRdb names no J gene, one was assigned here on the basis of a DNA match to germline. The V gene's germline CDR1 is TSWWSYY and CDR2 QGS. The CDR3 spans 21 residues. CDR3 in amino acids: CAPGEVRGKLGDTPGTDKLIF. DNA for the CDR3: TGTGCTCCTGGGGAGGTTAGGGGTAAACTGGGGGATACGCCGGGGACCGATAAACTCATCTTT.

This clone was detected ten times or more. It is likely a read error: a sequence one base away is far more abundant. The sample holds other DNA sequences that translate to the same CDR3. The chain employs TRDV1 and TRDJ1, with 10 bases that match TRDD3. From germline, CDR1 is TSWWSYY and CDR2 QGS. This CDR3 comprises 24 residues. The CDR3 nucleotides are TGTGCTCTTGGGATTCTTCTAGGGGCCTTTCCTAGGACTGGGGGATTTGGAAGCACCGATAAGCTCATCTTT. Its translation is CALGILLGAFPRTGGFGSTDKLIF.

This clone was counted only a few times. This likely stems from a read error, as it lies one base from a far larger clone. Other DNA variants within this sample encode the same CDR3. V and J are TRDV1 and TRDJ1; TRDD3 aligns across 13 bases. This CDR3 comprises 24 residues. V dropped 6 bases and J dropped 1; count of bases not matched to a gene: 29. Per the germline V gene, CDR1 is TSWWSYY and CDR2 is QGS. The CDR3 DNA reads as TGTGCTCTTGGATCTGGCCTTCCTTCCCTATACTGGGGGATACGACTTTGGGGCACCGATAAACTCATCTTT. Translated: CALGSGLPSLYWGIRLWGTDKLIF.

This clone is medium-sized by share. Other DNA variants within this sample encode the same CDR3. The chain joins TRDV1 to TRDJ1; 7 nucleotides match TRDD3. CDR3 size: 15 residues. CDR1 and CDR2 (germline): TSWWSYY, QGS. With V trimmed by 3 bases and J by 4 bases, 8 bases remained unmatched. The CDR3 loop is CALGDTYVGDDKLIF. Here the CDR3 DNA reads TGTGCTCTTGGGGATACCTATGTGGGGGACGATAAACTCATCTTT.

Remarks on this clone: TCRdb's listed protein matches a much larger clone and diverges from this DNA's translation at residue 19, likely through a read error; the protein shown comes from the DNA. The CDR3 is CASSAFPFGDTTCEYTDKPIF. In DNA, the CDR3 is TGTGCCTCTTCGGCCTTCCCGTTTGGGGATACTACTTGTGAGTACACCGATAAACCCATCTTT. Called V gene: TRDV3; the J gene was not called; the table calls TRDD3, which could not be checked here. Germline CDR1 reads TVYSNPD; CDR2 reads GDNSRS (reference sequence). The length of the CDR3 is 21 residues.

This clone was detected many times. A single base is all that separates this from a far larger clone, so a read error is likely. The sample holds other DNA sequences that translate to the same CDR3. This chain uses TRDV1 with TRDJ1; D may correspond to TRDD2 or TRDD3 (6 bases each). The J gene comes from matching the DNA to germline here; TCRdb lacks it. The CDR3 extends over 19 amino acids. Germline lookup yields CDR1 TSWWSYY and CDR2 QGS. As DNA, the CDR3 is TGTGCCCTTGGGGACGGGGATCCTACGCCATGGGGGTACACCGATAAACTCATCTTT. It specifies CALGDGDPTPWGYTDKLIF.

This clone was recorded a few times. The protein TCRdb gives is from a much larger clone and does not agree with this DNA's translation at residues 13 and 17, likely a read error; the protein shown here comes from the DNA. The chain couples TRDV3 to TRDJ1; 10 bases agree with TRDD3. The CDR3 extends over 21 amino acids. With V trimmed by 2 bases and J by 6 bases, 30 bases remained unmatched. The germline gives CDR1 TVYSNPD, CDR2 GDNSRS (reference sequence). The CDR3 DNA sequence: TGTGCCTTTCCCTCCCGTTCGGAACATACTGGGGGATCCAGGGCCAGACATAAACTCATCTTT. Amino acids: CAFPSRSEHTGGSRARHKLIF.

A few counts support this clone. The protein given by TCRdb reflects a much larger clone and differs at residue 9 from this DNA's translation, likely from a read error; the protein shown is the DNA's translation. V usage is TRAV38-2/DV8 and J usage is TRDJ1; a weak D match, TRDD3 (5 bases). Here the J gene came from matching the DNA to germline, since TCRdb omits it. Trimming stripped 5 bases from V and 7 bases from J, with 15 bases between. This CDR3 is built from 13 residues. The germline V gene has CDR1 TSESDYY and CDR2 QEAYKQQN. The DNA for the CDR3 is TGTGCTTATAGTCGGGGCCCGGGATGTAAACTCATCTTT. Its protein product is CAYSRGPGCKLIF.

This clone was detected only a few times. TCRdb attributes to this sequence the protein of a much larger clone, which differs from the DNA translation at residue 18; a read error is likely, and the protein displayed is translated from the DNA. The J gene is TRDJ1, the V gene TRDV3; the match to TRDD3 covers 9 bases. TCRdb gives no J gene; it was assigned here by matching the DNA to germline. The CDR3 consists of 24 residues. V shed 4 bases and J 1 base; nucleotides not matched to a gene: 37. Germline V gives CDR1 TVYSNPD, CDR2 GDNSRS (reference sequence). The CDR3, as DNA: TGTGCCTCACTTATACCCCAGGGATTCCACGGGTTCTGGGGGATCAGGCTGACCACCGATAAACTCATCTTT. It is translated as CASLIPQGFHGFWGIRLTTDKLIF. Combining the CDR3 with reference TRDV3 and TRDJ1 gives the whole variable domain CDKVTQSSPDQTVASGSEVVLLCTYDTVYSNPDLFWYRIRPDYSFQFVFYGDNSRSEGADFTQGRFSVKHILTQKAFHLVISPVRTEDSATYYCASLIPQGFHGFWGIRLTTDKLIFGKGTRVTVEP.